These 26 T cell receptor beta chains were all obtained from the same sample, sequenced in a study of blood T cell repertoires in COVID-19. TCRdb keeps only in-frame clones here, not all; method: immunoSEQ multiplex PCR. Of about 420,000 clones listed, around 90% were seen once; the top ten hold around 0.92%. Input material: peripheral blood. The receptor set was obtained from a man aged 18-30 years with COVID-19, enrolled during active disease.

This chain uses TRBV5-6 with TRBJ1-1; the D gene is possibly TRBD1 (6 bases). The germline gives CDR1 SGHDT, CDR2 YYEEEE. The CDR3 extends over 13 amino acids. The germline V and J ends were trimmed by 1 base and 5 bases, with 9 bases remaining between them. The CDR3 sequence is CASSLQGRTEAFF. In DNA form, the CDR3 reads TGTGCCAGCAGCTTGCAGGGGCGGACTGAAGCTTTCTTT.

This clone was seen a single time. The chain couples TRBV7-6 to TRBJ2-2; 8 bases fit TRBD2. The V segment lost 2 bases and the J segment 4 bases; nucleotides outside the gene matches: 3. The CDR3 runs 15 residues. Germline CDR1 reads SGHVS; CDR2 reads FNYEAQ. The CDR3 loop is CASSLISGATGELFF. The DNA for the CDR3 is TGTGCCAGCAGCTTAATTAGCGGGGCCACCGGGGAGCTGTTTTTT.

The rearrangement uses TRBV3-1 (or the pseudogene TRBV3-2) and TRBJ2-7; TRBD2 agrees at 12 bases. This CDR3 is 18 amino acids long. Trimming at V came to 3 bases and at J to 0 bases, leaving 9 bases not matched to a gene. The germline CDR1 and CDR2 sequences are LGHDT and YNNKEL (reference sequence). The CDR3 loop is CASSHTSGGTVGSYEQYF. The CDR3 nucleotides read TGTGCCAGCAGCCACACTAGCGGGGGGACGGTGGGCTCCTACGAGCAGTACTTC.

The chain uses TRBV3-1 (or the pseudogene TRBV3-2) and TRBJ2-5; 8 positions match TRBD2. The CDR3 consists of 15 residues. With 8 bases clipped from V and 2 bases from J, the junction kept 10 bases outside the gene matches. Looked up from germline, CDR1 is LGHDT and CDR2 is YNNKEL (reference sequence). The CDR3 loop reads CASRLRGAGQETQYF. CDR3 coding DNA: TGTGCCAGCCGCTTGCGGGGGGCTGGTCAAGAGACCCAGTACTTC.

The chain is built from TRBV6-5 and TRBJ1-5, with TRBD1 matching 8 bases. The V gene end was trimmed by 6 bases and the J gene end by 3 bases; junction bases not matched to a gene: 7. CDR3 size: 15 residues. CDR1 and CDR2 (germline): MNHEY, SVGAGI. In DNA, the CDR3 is TGTGCCAGCAGCCACGACAGGGGACTCAATCAGCCCCAGCATTTT. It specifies CASSHDRGLNQPQHF.

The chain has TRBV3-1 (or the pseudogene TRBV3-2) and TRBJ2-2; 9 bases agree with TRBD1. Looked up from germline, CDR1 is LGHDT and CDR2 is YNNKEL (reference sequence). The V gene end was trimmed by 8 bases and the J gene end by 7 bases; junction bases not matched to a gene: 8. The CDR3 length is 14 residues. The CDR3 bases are TGTGCCAGCGGAAACAGGGGGCATAGCGGGGAGCTGTTTTTT. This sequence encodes CASGNRGHSGELFF.

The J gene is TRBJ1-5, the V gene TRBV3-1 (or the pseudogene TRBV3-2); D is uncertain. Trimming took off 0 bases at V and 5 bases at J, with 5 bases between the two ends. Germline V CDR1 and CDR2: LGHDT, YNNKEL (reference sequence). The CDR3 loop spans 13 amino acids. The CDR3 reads CASSQESDQPQHF. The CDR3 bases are TGTGCCAGCAGCCAAGAATCCGATCAGCCCCAGCATTTT.

This chain's CDR3 is CAIPGGGRDSNQPQHF. CDR3 DNA sequence: TGTGCCATCCCTGGGGGCGGGAGAGATAGCAATCAGCCCCAGCATTTT. J is TRBJ1-5 and V is TRBV21-1. TRBV21-1 is deemed a pseudogene. CDR3 size: 16 residues.

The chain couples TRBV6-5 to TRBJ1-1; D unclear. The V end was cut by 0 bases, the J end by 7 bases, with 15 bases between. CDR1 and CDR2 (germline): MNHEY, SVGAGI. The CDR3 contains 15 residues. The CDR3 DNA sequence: TGTGCCAGCAGTTACTCGATCCAGGTTGGTAATGAAGCTTTCTTT. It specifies CASSYSIQVGNEAFF.

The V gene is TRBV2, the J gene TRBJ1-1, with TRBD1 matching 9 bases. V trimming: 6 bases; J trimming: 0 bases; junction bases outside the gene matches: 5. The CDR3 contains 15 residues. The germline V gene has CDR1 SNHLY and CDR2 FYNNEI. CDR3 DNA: TGTGCCAGCAGACCTAGGACAGGGGTGAACACTGAAGCTTTCTTT. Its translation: CASRPRTGVNTEAFF. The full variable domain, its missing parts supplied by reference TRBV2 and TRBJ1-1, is EPEVTQTPSHQVTQMGQEVILRCVPISNHLYFYWYRQILGQKVEFLVSFYNNEISEKSEIFDDQFSVERPDGSNFTLKIRSTKLEDSAMYFCASRPRTGVNTEAFFGQGTRLTVV.

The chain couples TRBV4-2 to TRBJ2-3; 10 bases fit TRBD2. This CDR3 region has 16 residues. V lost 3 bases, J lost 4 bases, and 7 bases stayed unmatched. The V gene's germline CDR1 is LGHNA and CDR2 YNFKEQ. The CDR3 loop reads CASSQVIAGGADTQYF. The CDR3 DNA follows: TGTGCCAGCAGCCAGGTAATAGCGGGAGGCGCAGATACGCAGTATTTT.

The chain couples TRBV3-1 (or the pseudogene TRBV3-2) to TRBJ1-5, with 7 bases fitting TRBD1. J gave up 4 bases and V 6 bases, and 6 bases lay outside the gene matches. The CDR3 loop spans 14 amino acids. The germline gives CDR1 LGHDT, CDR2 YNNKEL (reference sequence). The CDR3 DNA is TGTGCCAGCAGTTCATTACAGGGGAATCAGCCCCAGCATTTT. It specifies CASSSLQGNQPQHF.

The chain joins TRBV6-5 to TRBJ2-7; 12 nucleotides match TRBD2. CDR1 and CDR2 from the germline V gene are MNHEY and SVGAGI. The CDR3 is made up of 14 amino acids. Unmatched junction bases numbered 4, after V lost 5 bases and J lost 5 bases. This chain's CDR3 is CASSTTSGRHEQYF. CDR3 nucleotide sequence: TGTGCCAGCAGTACGACTAGCGGGAGACACGAGCAGTACTTC.

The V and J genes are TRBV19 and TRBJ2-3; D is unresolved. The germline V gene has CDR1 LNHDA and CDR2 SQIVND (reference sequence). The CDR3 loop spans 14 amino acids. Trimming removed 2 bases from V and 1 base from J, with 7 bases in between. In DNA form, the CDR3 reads TGTGCCAGTAGTATACAGCGTCGCACAGATACGCAGTATTTT. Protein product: CASSIQRRTDTQYF.

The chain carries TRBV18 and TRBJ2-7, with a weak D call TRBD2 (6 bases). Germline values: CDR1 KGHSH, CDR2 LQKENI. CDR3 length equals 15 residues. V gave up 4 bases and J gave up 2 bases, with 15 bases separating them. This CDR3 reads CASSLRDWGTYEQYF. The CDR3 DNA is TGTGCCAGCTCACTCCGGGACTGGGGAACCTACGAGCAGTACTTC.

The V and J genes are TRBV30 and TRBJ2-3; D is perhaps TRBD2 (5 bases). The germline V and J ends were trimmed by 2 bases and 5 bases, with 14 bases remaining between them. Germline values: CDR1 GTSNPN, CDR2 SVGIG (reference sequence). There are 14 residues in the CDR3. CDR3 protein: CAWSSGPWGDTQYF. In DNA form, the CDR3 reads TGTGCCTGGAGTAGCGGCCCTTGGGGAGATACGCAGTATTTT. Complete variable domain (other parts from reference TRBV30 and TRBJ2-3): SQTIHQWPATLVQPVGSPLSLECTVEGTSNPNLYWYRQAAGRGLQLLFYSVGIGQISSEVPQNLSASRPQDRQFILSSKKLLLSDSGFYLCAWSSGPWGDTQYFGPGTRLTVL.

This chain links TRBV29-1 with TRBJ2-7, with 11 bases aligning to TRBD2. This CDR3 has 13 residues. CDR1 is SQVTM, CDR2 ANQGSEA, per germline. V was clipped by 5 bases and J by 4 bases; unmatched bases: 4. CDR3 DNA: TGCAGCGTTCGACTAGCGGGAAGGTACGAGCAGTACTTC. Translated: CSVRLAGRYEQYF.

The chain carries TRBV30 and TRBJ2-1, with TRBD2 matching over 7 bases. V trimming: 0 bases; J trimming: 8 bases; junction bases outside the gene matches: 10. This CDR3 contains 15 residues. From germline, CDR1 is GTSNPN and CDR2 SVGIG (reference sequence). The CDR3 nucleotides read TGTGCCTGGAGTGTAAACGGCGGGAGAGGTCATGAGCAGTTCTTC. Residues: CAWSVNGGRGHEQFF.

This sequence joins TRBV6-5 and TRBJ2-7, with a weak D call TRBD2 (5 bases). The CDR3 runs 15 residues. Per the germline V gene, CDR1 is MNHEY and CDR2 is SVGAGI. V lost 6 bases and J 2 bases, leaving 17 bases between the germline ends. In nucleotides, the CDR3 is TGTGCCAGCAGCACAAGCGGAGCACTTCCCTACGAGCAGTACTTC. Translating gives CASSTSGALPYEQYF.

The CDR3 spells CASSLYKKTGGGYSGANVLTF. As DNA, the CDR3 is TGCGCCAGCAGCCTGTACAAAAAAACAGGGGGAGGATACTCTGGGGCCAACGTCCTGACTTTC. The chain combines TRBV4-1 with TRBJ2-6; TRBD1 matches 8 bases. The V gene's germline CDR1 is MGHRA and CDR2 YSYEKL. This CDR3 region has 21 residues. The V gene end was trimmed by 4 bases and the J gene end by 0 bases; junction bases not matched to a gene: 17.

CDR3 nucleotide sequence: TGTGCCAGTAGTACCCCGGGGGGGCATGATACGCAGTATTTT. Translating it yields CASSTPGGHDTQYF. This chain uses TRBV19 with TRBJ2-3; 8 bases are shared with TRBD2. The CDR3 has 14 residues. V gave up 4 bases and J gave up 6 bases; unmatched junction bases: 6. The germline gives CDR1 LNHDA, CDR2 SQIVND (reference sequence).

CDR3 nucleotide sequence: TGTGCCAGCAGCTTGGCTACCACGAATAACTATGGCTACACCTTC. Amino acids: CASSLATTNNYGYTF. The chain combines TRBV5-4 with TRBJ1-2; no definite D call. The CDR3 length is 15 residues. The ends were cut back, 0 bases at V and 1 base at J, with 10 bases in the middle. Per the germline V gene, CDR1 is SGHNT and CDR2 is YYREEE (reference sequence).

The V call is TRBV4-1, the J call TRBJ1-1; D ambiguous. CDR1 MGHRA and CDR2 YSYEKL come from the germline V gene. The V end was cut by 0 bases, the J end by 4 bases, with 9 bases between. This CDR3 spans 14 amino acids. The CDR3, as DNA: TGCGCCAGCAGCCAAGAAGGGAGAGGCACTGAAGCTTTCTTT. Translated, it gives CASSQEGRGTEAFF.

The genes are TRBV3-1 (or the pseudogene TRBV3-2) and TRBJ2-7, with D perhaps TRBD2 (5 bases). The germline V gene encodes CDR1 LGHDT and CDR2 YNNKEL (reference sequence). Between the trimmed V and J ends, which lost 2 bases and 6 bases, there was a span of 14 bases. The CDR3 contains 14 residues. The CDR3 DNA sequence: TGTGCCAGCAGCCAAATGGCGGAGGCCGGCGAGCAGTACTTC. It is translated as CASSQMAEAGEQYF.

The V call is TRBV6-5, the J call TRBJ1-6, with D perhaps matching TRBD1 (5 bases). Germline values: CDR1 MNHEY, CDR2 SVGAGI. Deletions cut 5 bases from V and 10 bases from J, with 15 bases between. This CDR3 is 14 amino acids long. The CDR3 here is CASSTQRGGSPLHF. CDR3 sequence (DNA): TGTGCCAGCAGTACCCAACGGGGGGGGTCACCCCTCCACTTT.

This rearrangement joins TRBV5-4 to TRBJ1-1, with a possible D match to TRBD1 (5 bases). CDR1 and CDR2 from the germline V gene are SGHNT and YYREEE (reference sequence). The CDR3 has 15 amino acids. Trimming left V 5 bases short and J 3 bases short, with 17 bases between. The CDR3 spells CASSGGGVGDTEAFF. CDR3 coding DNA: TGTGCCAGCAGTGGAGGCGGGGTGGGGGACACTGAAGCTTTCTTT.